These 13 T cell receptor beta chains share one sample of origin, sequenced in a study of shared clonotypes between healthy human individuals. Sequencing used immunoSEQ multiplex PCR; TCRdb keeps in-frame clones, though not all of them. The table lists about 1 million clones, under 80% of them singletons. Input material: memory CD4+ T cells sorted from blood. The sample's subset: CD45RA-negative fraction. The receptors were gathered from a man aged 18 to 35 in good health.

The chain carries TRBV7-2 and TRBJ2-2; 7 bases fit TRBD1. The CDR3 totals 14 residues. The germline V gene has CDR1 SGHTA and CDR2 FQGNSA. V shed 5 bases and J 5 bases; nucleotides not matched to a gene: 5. The CDR3 here is CASSPQQGTGELFF. CDR3 nucleotide sequence: TGTGCCAGCAGCCCTCAACAGGGGACCGGGGAGCTGTTTTTT.

This chain joins TRBV9 and TRBJ2-3; no reliable D call. The CDR3 has 13 residues. Deletions cut 1 base from V and 6 bases from J, with 9 bases between. The germline CDR1 and CDR2 sequences are SGDLS and YYNGEE. CDR3 residues: CASSVTRIDTQYF. In DNA form, the CDR3 reads TGTGCCAGCAGCGTAACGAGAATCGATACGCAGTATTTT.

The chain employs TRBV1 and TRBJ2-1. TRBV1 is deemed a pseudogene. The CDR3 is 11 residues long. This CDR3 reads CTSSQEHEQFF. CDR3 DNA sequence: TGCACCAGCAGCCAAGAGCATGAGCAGTTCTTC.

This clone came up a few times. This rearrangement joins TRBV6-6 to TRBJ1-5, with D hard to call. The V end was cut by 2 bases, the J end by 4 bases, with 9 bases between. Germline V gene sequence: CDR1 MNHNY, CDR2 SVGAGI (reference sequence). The CDR3 covers 14 residues. The CDR3, as DNA: TGTGCCAGCAGTTACACAACCGGGAATCAGCCCCAGCATTTT. Translating gives CASSYTTGNQPQHF.

This clone was detected a few times. This chain joins TRBV13 and TRBJ2-5; 7 positions agree with TRBD2. V dropped 5 bases and J dropped 5; count of bases not matched to a gene: 8. Per germline, CDR1 PRHDT and CDR2 FYEKMQ (reference sequence). The CDR3 sequence is 14 residues long. CDR3: CASSRLEGGETQYF. CDR3 in DNA: TGTGCCAGCAGCCGCCTGGAGGGAGGGGAGACCCAGTACTTC.

This clone was seen more than once but under ten times. This chain uses TRBV9 with TRBJ2-5, with TRBD1 as a possible D gene (6 bases). Germline values: CDR1 SGDLS, CDR2 YYNGEE. The CDR3 runs to 13 residues. Deletions cut 3 bases from V and 2 bases from J, with 8 bases between. In DNA form, the CDR3 reads TGTGCCAGCAGCGACGGACAGCAAGAGACCCAGTACTTC. This translates into CASSDGQQETQYF.

This clone appeared a single time. The chain joins TRBV10-3 to TRBJ1-2, with D maybe TRBD1 (5 bases). Trimming took 6 bases from V and 2 from J, leaving 16 bases between them. This CDR3 has 15 amino acids. The germline CDR1 and CDR2 sequences are ENHRY and SYGVKD. CDR3 DNA: TGTGCCATCAGCCAGAACCGGGACGCGAACTATGGCTACACCTTC. The encoded protein is CAISQNRDANYGYTF.

The chain uses TRBV7-2 and TRBJ2-1; 8 bases align to TRBD2. Per germline, CDR1 SGHTA and CDR2 FQGNSA. The trim removed 6 bases at V and 7 bases at J, leaving 8 bases unmatched. The CDR3 contains 14 residues. CDR3: CASSPGTRGNEQFF. CDR3 DNA sequence: TGTGCCAGCAGTCCCGGGACTAGGGGAAATGAGCAGTTCTTC.

The V call is TRBV18, the J call TRBJ1-1; tentatively, D is TRBD1 (6 bases). Between the trimmed V and J ends, which lost 6 bases and 1 base, there was a span of 15 bases. In germline, CDR1 is KGHSH, CDR2 LQKENI. This CDR3 has 15 amino acids. CDR3 DNA sequence: TGTGCCAGCTCGCAACACAGGGTGGGGAACACTGAAGCTTTCTTT. It specifies CASSQHRVGNTEAFF.

This chain uses TRBV14 with TRBJ2-5; TRBD2 matches 8 bases. The germline gives CDR1 SGHDN, CDR2 FVKESK. Trimming removed 5 bases from V and 5 bases from J; junction bases left unmatched: 13. This CDR3 spans 16 amino acids. The CDR3 sequence: CASSWRAGGGAETQYF. CDR3 DNA sequence: TGTGCCAGCAGCTGGAGGGCGGGAGGCGGGGCGGAGACCCAGTACTTC.

J is TRBJ1-4 and V is TRBV5-1; perhaps TRBD1 as D (5 bases). The germline V gene encodes CDR1 SGHRS and CDR2 YFSETQ. This CDR3 is built from 14 residues. Between the trimmed V and J ends, which lost 3 bases and 3 bases, there was a span of 9 bases. For the CDR3, the DNA is TGCGCCAGCAGCTGGGGCAGCCCTAATGAAAAACTGTTTTTT. Translated, it gives CASSWGSPNEKLFF.

The chain links TRBV9 to TRBJ2-7; tentative D call: TRBD1 (5 bases). V was shortened by 0 bases and J by 3 bases, with 13 bases between the two germline ends. This CDR3 is built from 15 residues. Germline CDR1 SGDLS, CDR2 YYNGEE. CDR3 sequence reads: CASSVGGKANYEQYF. The DNA for the CDR3 is TGTGCCAGCAGCGTAGGGGGCAAAGCGAACTACGAGCAGTACTTC.

This clone showed up just a few times. V usage is TRBV6-5 and J usage is TRBJ2-7; tentative D call: TRBD1 (6 bases). The V gene lost 8 bases and the J gene lost 2 bases, with 16 bases spanning the gap. Per germline, CDR1 MNHEY and CDR2 SVGAGI. The CDR3 totals 14 residues. The CDR3 loop reads CASATRQDPYEQYF. CDR3 nucleotide sequence: TGTGCCAGCGCCACCAGACAGGACCCCTACGAGCAGTACTTC.